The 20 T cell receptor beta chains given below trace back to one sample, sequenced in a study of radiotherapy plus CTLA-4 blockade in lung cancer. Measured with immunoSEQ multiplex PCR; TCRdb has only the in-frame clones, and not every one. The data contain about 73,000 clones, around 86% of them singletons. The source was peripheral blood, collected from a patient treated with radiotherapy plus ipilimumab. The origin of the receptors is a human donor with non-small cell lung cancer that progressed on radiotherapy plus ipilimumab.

The CDR3 loop reads CASSVVFDTGELFF. In DNA form, the CDR3 reads TGTGCCAGCAGCGTAGTGTTTGACACCGGGGAGCTGTTTTTT. This chain uses TRBV9 with TRBJ2-2; D is unclear. CDR3 length equals 14 residues. Germline V CDR1 and CDR2: SGDLS, YYNGEE. The V end was cut by 0 bases, the J end by 3 bases, with 6 bases between.

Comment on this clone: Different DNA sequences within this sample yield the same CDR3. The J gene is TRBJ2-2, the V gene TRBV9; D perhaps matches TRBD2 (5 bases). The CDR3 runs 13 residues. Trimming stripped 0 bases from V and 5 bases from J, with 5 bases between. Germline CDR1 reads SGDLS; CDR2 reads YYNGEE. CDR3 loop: CASSVGGTGELFF. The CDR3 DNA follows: TGTGCCAGCAGCGTAGGAGGGACCGGGGAGCTGTTTTTT.

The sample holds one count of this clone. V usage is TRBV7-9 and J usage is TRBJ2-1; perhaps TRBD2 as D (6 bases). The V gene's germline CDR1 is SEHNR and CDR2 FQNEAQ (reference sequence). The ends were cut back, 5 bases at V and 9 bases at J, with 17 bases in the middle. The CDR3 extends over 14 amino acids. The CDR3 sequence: CASSTLTGVGEQFF. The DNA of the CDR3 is TGTGCCAGCAGCACCCTGACGGGAGTCGGTGAGCAGTTCTTC.

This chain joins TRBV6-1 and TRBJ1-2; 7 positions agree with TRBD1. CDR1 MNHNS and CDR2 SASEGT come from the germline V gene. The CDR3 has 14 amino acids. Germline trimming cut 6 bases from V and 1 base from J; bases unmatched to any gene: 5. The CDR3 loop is CASSPTGDNYGYTF. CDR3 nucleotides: TGTGCCAGCAGCCCCACAGGGGATAACTATGGCTACACCTTC.

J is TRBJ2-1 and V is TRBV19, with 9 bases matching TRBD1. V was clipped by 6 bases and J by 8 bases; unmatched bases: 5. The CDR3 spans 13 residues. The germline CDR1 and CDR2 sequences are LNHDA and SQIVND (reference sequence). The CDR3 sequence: CASRRTGVDEQFF. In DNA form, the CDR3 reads TGTGCCAGTAGAAGGACAGGGGTAGATGAGCAGTTCTTC.

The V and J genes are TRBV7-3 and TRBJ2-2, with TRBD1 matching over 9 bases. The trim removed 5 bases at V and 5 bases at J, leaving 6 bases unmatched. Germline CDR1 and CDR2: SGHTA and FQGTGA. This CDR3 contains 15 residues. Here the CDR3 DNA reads TGTGCCAGCAGCCCAACAGGGGGCGCAACCGGGGAGCTGTTTTTT. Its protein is CASSPTGGATGELFF.

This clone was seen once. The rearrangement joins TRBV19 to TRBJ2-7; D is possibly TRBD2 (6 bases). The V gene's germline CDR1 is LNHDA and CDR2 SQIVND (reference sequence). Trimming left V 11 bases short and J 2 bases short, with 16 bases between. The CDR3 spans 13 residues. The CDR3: CAREWAKAYEQYF. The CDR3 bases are TGTGCCCGGGAGTGGGCAAAGGCCTACGAGCAGTACTTC.

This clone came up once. The CDR3 coding sequence is TGTGCCAGCAGCCCGGCTGGGATGCCGGAGCAGTTCTTC. It yields the protein CASSPAGMPEQFF. The chain is built from TRBV27 and TRBJ2-1, with D uncertain. The V end was cut by 6 bases, the J end by 10 bases, with 16 bases between. The CDR3 covers 13 residues. In germline, CDR1 is MNHEY, CDR2 SMNVEV (reference sequence).

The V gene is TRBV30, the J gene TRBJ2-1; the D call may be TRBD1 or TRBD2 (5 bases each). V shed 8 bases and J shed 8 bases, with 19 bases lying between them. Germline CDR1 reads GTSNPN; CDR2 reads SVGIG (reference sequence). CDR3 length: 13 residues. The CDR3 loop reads CAGTAANNDEQFF. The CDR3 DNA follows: TGTGCCGGGACCGCAGCCAATAACGATGAGCAGTTCTTC.

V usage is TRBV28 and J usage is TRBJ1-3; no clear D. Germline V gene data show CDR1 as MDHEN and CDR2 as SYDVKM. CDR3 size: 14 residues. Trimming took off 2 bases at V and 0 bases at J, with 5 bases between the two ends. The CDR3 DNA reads TGTGCCAGCAGTTTACCCGACTCTGGAAACACCATATATTTT. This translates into CASSLPDSGNTIYF.

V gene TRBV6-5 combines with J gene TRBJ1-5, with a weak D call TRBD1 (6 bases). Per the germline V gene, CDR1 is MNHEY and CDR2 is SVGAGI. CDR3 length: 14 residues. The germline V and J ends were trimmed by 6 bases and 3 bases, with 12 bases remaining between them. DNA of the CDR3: TGTGCCAGCAGCGTCGGGGGCCTCAATCAGCCCCAGCATTTT. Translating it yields CASSVGGLNQPQHF.

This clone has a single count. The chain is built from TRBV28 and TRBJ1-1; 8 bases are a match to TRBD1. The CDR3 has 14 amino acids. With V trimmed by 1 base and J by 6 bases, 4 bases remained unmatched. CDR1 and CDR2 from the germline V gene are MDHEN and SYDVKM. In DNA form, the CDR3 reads TGTGCCAGCAGTTTATCAGGGGGCAAGGCTGAAGCTTTCTTT. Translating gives CASSLSGGKAEAFF. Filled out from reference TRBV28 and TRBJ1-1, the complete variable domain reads DVKVTQSSRYLVKRTGEKVFLECVQDMDHENMFWYRQDPGLGLRLIYFSYDVKMKEKGDIPEGYSVSREKKERFSLILESASTNQTSMYLCASSLSGGKAEAFFGQGTRLTVV.

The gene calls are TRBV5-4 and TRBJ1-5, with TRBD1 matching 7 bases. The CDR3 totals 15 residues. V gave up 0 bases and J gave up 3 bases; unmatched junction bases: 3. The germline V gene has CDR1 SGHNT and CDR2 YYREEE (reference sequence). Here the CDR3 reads CASSLDRGDNQPQHF. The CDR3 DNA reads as TGTGCCAGCAGCTTGGACAGGGGAGACAATCAGCCCCAGCATTTT.

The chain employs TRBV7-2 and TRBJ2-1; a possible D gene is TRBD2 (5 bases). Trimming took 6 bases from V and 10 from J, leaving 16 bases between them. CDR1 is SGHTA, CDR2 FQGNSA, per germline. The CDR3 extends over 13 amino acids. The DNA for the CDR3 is TGTGCCAGCAGTCCTTACACTCGAGGGGAGCAGTTCTTC. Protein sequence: CASSPYTRGEQFF.

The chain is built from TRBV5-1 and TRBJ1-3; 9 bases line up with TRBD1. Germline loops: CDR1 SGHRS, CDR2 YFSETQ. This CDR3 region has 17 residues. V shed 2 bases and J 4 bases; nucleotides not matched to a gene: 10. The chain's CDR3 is CASSLDATGQGGNTIYF. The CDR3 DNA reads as TGCGCCAGCAGCTTAGATGCAACGGGACAGGGAGGAAACACCATATATTTT.

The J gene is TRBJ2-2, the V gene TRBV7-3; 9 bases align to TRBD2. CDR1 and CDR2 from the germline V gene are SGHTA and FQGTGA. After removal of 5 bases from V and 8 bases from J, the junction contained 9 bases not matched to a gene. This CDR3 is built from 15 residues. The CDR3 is CASSQIGTSLGELFF. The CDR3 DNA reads TGTGCCAGCAGCCAGATTGGGACTAGCTTAGGGGAGCTGTTTTTT.

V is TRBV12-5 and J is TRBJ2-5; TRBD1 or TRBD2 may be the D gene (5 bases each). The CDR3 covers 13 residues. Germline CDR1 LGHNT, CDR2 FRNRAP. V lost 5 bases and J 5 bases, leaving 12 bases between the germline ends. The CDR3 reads CASGGDRGETQYF. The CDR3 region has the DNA TGTGCTAGTGGTGGGGACCGTGGGGAGACCCAGTACTTC.

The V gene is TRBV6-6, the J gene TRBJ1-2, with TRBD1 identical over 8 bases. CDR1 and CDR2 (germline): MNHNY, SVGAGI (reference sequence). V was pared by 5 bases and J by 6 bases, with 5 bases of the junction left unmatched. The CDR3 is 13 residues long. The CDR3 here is CASSETGANGYTF. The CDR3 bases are TGTGCCAGCAGTGAGACAGGGGCGAATGGCTACACCTTC.

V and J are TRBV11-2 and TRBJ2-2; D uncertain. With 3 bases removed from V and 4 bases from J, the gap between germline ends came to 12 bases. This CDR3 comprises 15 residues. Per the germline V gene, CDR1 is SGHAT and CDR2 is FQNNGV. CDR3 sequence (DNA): TGTGCCAGCAGCTTGGGTCGTTGGGCCACCGGGGAGCTGTTTTTT. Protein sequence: CASSLGRWATGELFF. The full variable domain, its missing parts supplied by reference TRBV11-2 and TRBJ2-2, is EAGVAQSPRYKIIEKRQSVAFWCNPISGHATLYWYQQILGQGPKLLIQFQNNGVVDDSQLPKDRFSAERLKGVDSTLKIQPAKLEDSAVYLCASSLGRWATGELFFGEGSRLTVL.

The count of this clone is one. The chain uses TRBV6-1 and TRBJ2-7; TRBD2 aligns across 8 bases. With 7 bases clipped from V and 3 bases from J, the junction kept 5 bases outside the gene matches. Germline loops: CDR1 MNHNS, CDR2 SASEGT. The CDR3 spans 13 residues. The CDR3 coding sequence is TGTGCCAGCACCCGGGGGGGGCTCTACGAGCAGTACGTC. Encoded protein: CASTRGGLYEQYV.